This TCR beta chain was retrieved from a study of blood T cell repertoires in COVID-19. Participants were placed into cohorts based on the clinical history they reported. CDR1 is MNHNS, CDR2 SASEGT, per germline. V was trimmed by 3 bases and J by 5 bases, leaving 16 bases between them. This CDR3 comprises 15 residues. TCRdb keeps only in-frame clones here, not all; method: immunoSEQ multiplex PCR. Of 200,000 to 250,000 clones in the sample, about four fifths are singletons; the top ten hold approximately 1.8%. The receptor was derived from a man aged 55 to 69 who had recovered from COVID-19. The sequenced material came from PBMCs or T cells enriched from blood (not recorded which). J is TRBJ1-1 and V is TRBV6-1; D is unclear. DNA for the CDR3: TGTGCCAGCAGTGATAAGCTGAGAACGGGTACTGAAGCTTTCTTT. Amino acid sequence: CASSDKLRTGTEAFF.